The 29 T cell receptor beta chains below were found in one sample sequenced in a study of T-cell memory formation after mild COVID-19. MiXCR, applied by TCRdb to the 5' RACE reads, yields one record per CDR3 protein. The sample shows some 88,000 distinct CDR3 sequences, approximately 23% of them seen only once. What was sequenced was PBMCs or a T cell subset sorted from them (not recorded which). The receptors here all came from a man younger than 30 who had mild COVID-19 (a few samples of this study predate the infection). Cell type and time point are not known.

This clonotype turned up a few times. The chain combines TRBV6-5 with TRBJ1-2, with a tentative D call TRBD1 (5 bases). Germline CDR1 and CDR2: MNHEY and SVGAGI. The CDR3 is 12 residues long. The ends were cut back, 7 bases at V and 7 bases at J, with 13 bases in the middle. The CDR3: CASITGRGGYTF. CDR3 coding DNA: TGTGCCAGCATCACGGGGCGCGGTGGCTACACCTTC.

The chain joins TRBV6-1 to TRBJ1-5, with D unresolved. V was cut by 7 bases and J by 2 bases, with 9 bases left in between. The germline V gene encodes CDR1 MNHNS and CDR2 SASEGT. The CDR3 contains 13 residues. CDR3 amino acids: CASKMTGNQPQHF. For the CDR3, the DNA is TGTGCCAGCAAGATGACGGGCAATCAGCCCCAGCATTTT.

This clonotype was detected only a few times. This chain connects TRBV6-2 or TRBV6-3 to TRBJ2-7, with a weak D call TRBD1 (6 bases). V was pared by 5 bases and J by 2 bases, with 22 bases between. This CDR3 region has 17 residues. Germline CDR1 and CDR2: MNHEY and SVGEGT. The CDR3: CASSARDTTIEAYEQYV. CDR3 DNA sequence: TGTGCCAGCAGTGCCCGGGACACCACAATTGAGGCCTACGAGCAGTACGTC.

The chain carries TRBV6-5 and TRBJ1-2; D is possibly TRBD1 (5 bases). Looked up from germline, CDR1 is MNHEY and CDR2 is SVGAGI. The CDR3 has 14 residues. V lost 6 bases to trimming and J lost 0 bases, with 11 bases between them. CDR3 residues: CASSVGPTNYGYTF. As DNA, the CDR3 is TGTGCCAGCAGCGTGGGACCGACTAACTATGGCTACACCTTC.

The rearrangement uses TRBV3-1 and TRBJ2-7; D possibly corresponds to TRBD1 (6 bases). Germline V gene sequence: CDR1 LGHDT, CDR2 YNNKEL (reference sequence). CDR3 length: 13 residues. With 3 bases removed from V and 4 bases from J, the gap between germline ends came to 10 bases. Here the CDR3 reads CASSQGARYEQYF. CDR3 DNA sequence: TGTGCCAGCAGCCAGGGGGCGCGGTACGAGCAGTACTTC.

V gene TRBV7-2 combines with J gene TRBJ2-3; D unresolved. CDR1 is SGHTA and CDR2 is FQGNSA in the germline V gene. Trimming cost V 5 bases and J 9 bases, with 12 bases left between them. The CDR3 covers 12 residues. Here the CDR3 reads CASSKTGGTQYF. CDR3 coding DNA: TGTGCCAGCAGCAAGACGGGCGGCACGCAGTATTTT.

This clonotype occurred a few times. The chain is built from TRBV6-5 and TRBJ2-3, with D possibly being TRBD2 (5 bases). The CDR3 sequence is 16 residues long. CDR1 MNHEY and CDR2 SVGAGI come from the germline V gene. Deletions cut 0 bases from V and 6 bases from J, with 16 bases between. CDR3 in DNA: TGTGCCAGCAGTTACTCGAAGGTGGTAGCGTTGGATACGCAGTATTTT. Translating it yields CASSYSKVVALDTQYF.

This clonotype was detected many times. CDR3 in DNA: TGCGCCAGCAGCTTGGTGGGGGTTGTAACAGATACGCAGTATTTT. It specifies CASSLVGVVTDTQYF. The rearrangement links TRBV5-1 to TRBJ2-3; D is perhaps TRBD1 or TRBD2 (5 bases each). V gave up 0 bases and J gave up 3 bases, with 11 bases separating them. This CDR3 region has 15 residues. Per germline, CDR1 SGHRS and CDR2 YFSETQ.

This clonotype has only a few counts. The chain carries TRBV7-2 and TRBJ2-7; D is uncertain. V was trimmed by 5 bases and J by 3 bases, leaving 11 bases between them. The CDR3 is 13 amino acids. CDR1 and CDR2 from the germline V gene are SGHTA and FQGNSA. The DNA for the CDR3 is TGTGCCAGCAGCAAGTCGGGTTACTACGAGCAGTACGTC. Translating it yields CASSKSGYYEQYV.

This clonotype was recorded a few times. The gene calls are TRBV5-1 and TRBJ2-7; 9 bases are a match to TRBD1. The CDR3 has 16 residues. Trimming cost V 0 bases and J 0 bases; bases outside gene matches: 4. The V gene's germline CDR1 is SGHRS and CDR2 YFSETQ. The CDR3: CASSLAPGQGSYEQYF. In DNA, the CDR3 is TGCGCCAGCAGCTTGGCCCCGGGACAGGGCTCCTACGAGCAGTACTTC.

This clonotype turned up a few times. The chain recombines TRBV20-1 with TRBJ2-5, with D uncertain. The CDR3 has 16 amino acids. Germline V CDR1 and CDR2: DFQATT, SNEGSKA (reference sequence). Trimming left V 3 bases short and J 4 bases short, with 21 bases between. The CDR3 region is CSASNDVGPSRETQYF. CDR3 coding DNA: TGCAGTGCTAGCAATGATGTCGGACCAAGCCGAGAGACCCAGTACTTC.

V is TRBV15 and J is TRBJ2-1; D call uncertain. The germline CDR1 and CDR2 sequences are LNHNV and YYDKDF (reference sequence). The V gene lost 3 bases and the J gene lost 2 bases, with 11 bases spanning the gap. This CDR3 is built from 15 residues. The CDR3 reads CATSSPKVAYNEQFF. The CDR3, as DNA: TGTGCCACCAGCAGCCCCAAGGTGGCCTACAATGAGCAGTTCTTC.

The gene calls are TRBV29-1 and TRBJ1-1, with D possibly TRBD1 on 6 matching bases. V was cut by 4 bases and J by 8 bases, with 8 bases left in between. Germline V lookup: CDR1 SQVTM, CDR2 ANQGSEA. This CDR3 spans 10 amino acids. The CDR3 DNA follows: TGCAGCGTTGGGGGACACGAAGCTTTCTTT. Amino acid sequence: CSVGGHEAFF.

This chain joins TRBV6-4 and TRBJ1-2; a possible D gene is TRBD1 (5 bases). V gave up 0 bases and J gave up 7 bases, with 9 bases separating them. Germline V gene sequence: CDR1 MRHNA, CDR2 SNTAGT. The CDR3 contains 13 residues. The CDR3 sequence is CASSDSGTRGYTF. The CDR3 coding sequence is TGTGCCAGCAGTGACTCCGGGACCCGTGGCTACACCTTC.

This clonotype was observed a handful of times. DNA for the CDR3: TGTGCCAGCAGCACCCAGACTAGCGGGGGGGCGAATGAGCAGTTCTTC. Protein sequence: CASSTQTSGGANEQFF. This chain uses TRBV7-9 with TRBJ2-1; 14 bases match TRBD2. V was pared by 5 bases and J by 7 bases, with 7 bases of the junction left unmatched. Per germline, CDR1 SEHNR and CDR2 FQNEAQ (reference sequence). This CDR3 has 16 residues.

This clonotype was found a few times. The J gene is TRBJ2-2, the V gene TRBV5-5; 9 positions agree with TRBD1. The CDR3 has 15 amino acids. V trimming: 7 bases; J trimming: 4 bases; junction bases outside the gene matches: 8. The germline gives CDR1 SGHKS, CDR2 YYEKEE (reference sequence). CDR3 loop: CASPRPQGATGELFF. The CDR3 DNA reads TGTGCCAGCCCCAGGCCACAGGGGGCCACCGGGGAGCTGTTTTTT.

This chain's CDR3 is CASSPSGLPGTEAFF. DNA of the CDR3: TGTGCCAGCAGCCCATCGGGACTGCCGGGCACTGAAGCTTTCTTT. The genes are TRBV3-1 and TRBJ1-1, with D perhaps matching TRBD1 (5 bases). Germline CDR1 and CDR2: LGHDT and YNNKEL (reference sequence). Trimming pared 4 bases from V and 4 bases from J, leaving 16 bases between. The CDR3 is made up of 15 amino acids.

This clonotype was seen only a few times. The rearrangement links TRBV6-1 to TRBJ2-7; possibly TRBD2 for D (6 bases). The CDR3 totals 13 residues. From germline, CDR1 is MNHNS and CDR2 SASEGT. Trimming left V 3 bases short and J 1 base short, with 7 bases between. The CDR3 DNA sequence: TGTGCCAGCAGTGACGGGGGTTCCTACGAGCAGTACGTC. Its protein is CASSDGGSYEQYV.

The rearrangement links TRBV4-3 to TRBJ2-7; 7 bases are a match to TRBD1. The CDR3 contains 17 residues. Germline lookup yields CDR1 LGHNA and CDR2 YSLEER. V was clipped by 3 bases and J by 2 bases; unmatched bases: 13. This CDR3 is CASSQYWRQGGTYEQYF. The CDR3, as DNA: TGCGCCAGCAGCCAGTATTGGAGACAGGGTGGAACCTACGAGCAGTACTTC.

This rearrangement joins TRBV12-3 or TRBV12-4 to TRBJ2-2, with 7 nucleotides matching TRBD1. V was pared by 3 bases and J by 2 bases, with 6 bases of the junction left unmatched. CDR3 size: 16 residues. This CDR3 is CASSFWGTDNTGELFF. The CDR3 nucleotides are TGTGCCAGCAGTTTTTGGGGGACAGACAACACCGGGGAGCTGTTTTTT.

This chain connects TRBV28 to TRBJ1-1, with 7 bases fitting TRBD1. V lost 8 bases, J lost 4 bases, and 7 bases stayed unmatched. From germline, CDR1 is MDHEN and CDR2 SYDVKM. The CDR3 contains 13 residues. Here the CDR3 reads CASGGRGITEAFF. Written as DNA, the CDR3 is TGTGCCAGCGGGGGCAGGGGGATCACTGAAGCTTTCTTT.

The V call is TRBV12-3 or TRBV12-4, the J call TRBJ2-4; D may correspond to TRBD1 or TRBD2 (5 bases each). V was clipped by 6 bases and J by 5 bases, with 8 bases between them. The CDR3 consists of 12 residues. The CDR3 loop is CASRGEQNIQYF. The CDR3 nucleotides are TGTGCCAGCAGGGGGGAACAAAACATTCAGTACTTC.

This clonotype was seen only a few times. The CDR3 DNA is TGTGCCAGCAGTTACTCGGCTAGCGGGGGCAGCACAGATACGCAGTATTTT. Its translation: CASSYSASGGSTDTQYF. The rearrangement joins TRBV6-5 to TRBJ2-3; 10 bases fit TRBD2. Trimming took 0 bases from V and 0 from J; bases not matched to a gene: 3. The germline V gene has CDR1 MNHEY and CDR2 SVGAGI. CDR3 length equals 17 residues.

This chain joins TRBV25-1 and TRBJ1-2; 12 bases are shared with TRBD1. Germline V gene lookup returns CDR1 MGHDK and CDR2 SYGVNS. This CDR3 comprises 17 residues. The V gene end was trimmed by 3 bases and the J gene end by 8 bases; junction bases not matched to a gene: 13. CDR3 coding DNA: TGTGCCAGCAGTGACCCCTCGGGGACAGGGGGCAGAAGAGGCTACACCTTC. Amino acid sequence: CASSDPSGTGGRRGYTF.

This clonotype was counted only a few times. The chain has TRBV27 and TRBJ2-5, with TRBD1 as a possible D gene (7 bases). In germline, CDR1 is MNHEY, CDR2 SMNVEV (reference sequence). The CDR3 spans 14 residues. V was shortened by 2 bases and J by 5 bases, with 12 bases between the two germline ends. CDR3 loop: CASSLAGQSETQYF. The DNA of the CDR3 is TGTGCCAGCAGTTTAGCGGGACAGTCGGAGACCCAGTACTTC.

This clonotype came up a few times. The chain recombines TRBV5-1 with TRBJ2-1; TRBD1 matches 7 bases. The V and J ends lost 4 bases and 2 bases, in that order; junction bases with no gene match: 6. Germline V gives CDR1 SGHRS, CDR2 YFSETQ. This CDR3 contains 15 residues. In DNA form, the CDR3 reads TGCGCCAGCAGCGGTATAGACAGGGCCTACAATGAGCAGTTCTTC. Its protein product is CASSGIDRAYNEQFF.

This chain connects TRBV29-1 to TRBJ1-1; TRBD1 might be the D (5 bases). V lost 3 bases and J lost 4, with 15 bases in between. Germline V gene sequence: CDR1 SQVTM, CDR2 ANQGSEA. The CDR3 contains 14 residues. CDR3 DNA sequence: TGCAGCGTTGATGAAGGTGGAGGGGCCACTGAAGCTTTCTTT. As protein: CSVDEGGGATEAFF. The full variable domain, rest sourced from reference TRBV29-1 and TRBJ1-1, is SAVISQKPSRDICQRGTSLTIQCQVDSQVTMMFWYRQQPGQSLTLIATANQGSEATYESGFVIDKFPISRPNLTFSTLTVSNMSPEDSSIYLCSVDEGGGATEAFFGQGTRLTVV.

V is TRBV4-1 and J is TRBJ2-7, with TRBD2 matching over 7 bases. Germline trimming cut 4 bases from V and 6 bases from J; bases unmatched to any gene: 9. Germline V gives CDR1 MGHRA, CDR2 YSYEKL. CDR3 size: 14 residues. The CDR3 loop is CASSPALGRGEQYF. CDR3 in DNA: TGCGCCAGCAGCCCTGCCTTGGGGAGGGGCGAGCAGTACTTC.

This chain joins TRBV10-3 and TRBJ2-7; D possibly uses TRBD1 or TRBD2 (5 bases each). V was cut by 4 bases and J by 5 bases, with 12 bases left in between. CDR1 is ENHRY and CDR2 is SYGVKD in the germline V gene. This CDR3 comprises 13 residues. The CDR3 spells CAISGFGAHEQYF. As DNA, the CDR3 is TGTGCCATCAGTGGGTTCGGGGCGCACGAGCAGTACTTC.